The 16 T cell receptor beta chains given below trace back to one sample, sequenced in a study of naive and memory T cell subsets. Alpha and beta constant region primers primed reverse transcription for blood and skin samples. TCRdb called the 5' RACE reads again in MiXCR, with one record for every CDR3 protein. The data contain just over 25,000 distinct CDR3 sequences, approximately 22% of them seen just once; the ten biggest clones take up over 1.5%. Whole-blood samples were 2.5 to 3 ml of peripheral blood from healthy adult volunteers. Source of these receptors: a female donor in good health.

CDR3 protein: CASSPRTSGGSSYEQYF. The CDR3 nucleotides read TGTGCCAGCAGCCCCCGGACTAGCGGAGGGAGCTCCTACGAGCAGTACTTC. The J gene is TRBJ2-7, the V gene TRBV9, with TRBD2 identical over 10 bases. J gave up 0 bases and V 4 bases, and 10 bases lay outside the gene matches. The CDR3 runs 17 residues. Germline V gene lookup returns CDR1 SGDLS and CDR2 YYNGEE.

The chain employs TRBV25-1 and TRBJ1-1; no clear D. The CDR3 is 12 residues long. V lost 2 bases and J lost 5, with 6 bases in between. Germline V gene data show CDR1 as MGHDK and CDR2 as SYGVNS. The CDR3 region has the DNA TGTGCCAGCAGTGAAGGCAGGACTGAAGCTTTCTTT. This gives the protein CASSEGRTEAFF.

This clonotype was seen many times. V usage is TRBV20-1 and J usage is TRBJ2-3; D is unresolved. This CDR3 is built from 11 residues. The V gene's germline CDR1 is DFQATT and CDR2 SNEGSKA (reference sequence). V lost 1 base and J lost 5, with 4 bases in between. In DNA form, the CDR3 reads TGCAGTGCTAGAGTTGGAGATACGCAGTATTTT. Residues: CSARVGDTQYF.

The sample holds many counts of this clonotype. The rearrangement links TRBV6-5 to TRBJ2-6; the D gene could be TRBD1 or TRBD2 (5 bases each). CDR1 is MNHEY and CDR2 is SVGAGI in the germline V gene. Trimming took 0 bases from V and 0 from J, leaving 15 bases between them. The CDR3 has 19 amino acids. CDR3 region: CASSYSRGEKVSGANVLTF. CDR3 bases: TGTGCCAGCAGTTACTCGAGAGGGGAAAAAGTCTCTGGGGCCAACGTCCTGACTTTC.

The CDR3 nucleotides are TGTGCCAGCAGCGCCGGGACAGGGGGTTCCGAGCAGTACTTC. Amino acids: CASSAGTGGSEQYF. V is TRBV7-2 and J is TRBJ2-7; TRBD1 agrees at 11 bases. Trimming cost V 5 bases and J 6 bases; bases outside gene matches: 6. Germline V gene sequence: CDR1 SGHTA, CDR2 FQGNSA. This CDR3 region has 14 residues.

This clonotype was seen at least ten times. The V call is TRBV2, the J call TRBJ2-6; 7 bases are a match to TRBD1. Unmatched junction bases numbered 6, after V lost 6 bases and J lost 4 bases. From germline, CDR1 is SNHLY and CDR2 FYNNEI. This CDR3 spans 15 amino acids. CDR3 coding DNA: TGTGCCAGCAGGGACGACAGGGCCGGGGCCAACGTCCTGACTTTC. Protein sequence: CASRDDRAGANVLTF.

This clonotype was found many times. The genes are TRBV5-1 and TRBJ1-4; perhaps TRBD1 as D (5 bases). V dropped 4 bases and J dropped 8 bases, with 18 bases sitting between them. The CDR3 extends over 15 amino acids. CDR1 and CDR2 from the germline V gene are SGHRS and YFSETQ. The CDR3 DNA is TGCGCCAGCAGCGTTGATCGGGACCGCAAAGAAAAACTGTTTTTT. Translated: CASSVDRDRKEKLFF.

This sequence joins TRBV10-3 and TRBJ2-5; TRBD2 matches at 9 bases. The CDR3 sequence is 16 residues long. V lost 3 bases and J lost 2; bases outside the gene matches: 7. Germline CDR1 ENHRY, CDR2 SYGVKD. The CDR3 spells CAISESIAGVQETQYF. The CDR3 nucleotides read TGTGCCATCAGTGAAAGTATAGCGGGGGTTCAAGAGACCCAGTACTTC.

This clonotype was detected only a few times. The chain uses TRBV6-5 and TRBJ2-7; the match to TRBD1 covers 7 bases. V gave up 5 bases and J gave up 6 bases; unmatched junction bases: 4. Germline CDR1 reads MNHEY; CDR2 reads SVGAGI. This CDR3 contains 12 residues. As DNA, the CDR3 is TGTGCCAGCAGTACCGACAGGGCCGAGCAGTACTTC. Translated, it gives CASSTDRAEQYF.

This chain uses TRBV12-5 with TRBJ2-1, with D hard to call. The V end lost 4 bases, the J end lost 8 bases, and 12 bases lay between the germline ends. CDR3 length equals 13 residues. The V gene's germline CDR1 is LGHNT and CDR2 FRNRAP. CDR3 DNA sequence: TGTGCTAGTGGTTCTCGGCTATCGGATGAGCAGTTCTTC. Protein: CASGSRLSDEQFF.

In its sample, this clonotype was seen many times. The gene calls are TRBV29-1 and TRBJ1-2; no firm D call. With 7 bases removed from V and 5 bases from J, the gap between germline ends came to 14 bases. The CDR3 totals 12 residues. The germline V gene has CDR1 SQVTM and CDR2 ANQGSEA. The chain's CDR3 is CSARTENYGYTF. The CDR3 DNA follows: TGCAGCGCCAGGACGGAAAATTATGGCTACACCTTC.

This chain links TRBV7-2 with TRBJ2-1; the D is unclear. CDR1 SGHTA and CDR2 FQGNSA come from the germline V gene. The CDR3 extends over 15 amino acids. With 0 bases removed from V and 4 bases from J, the gap between germline ends came to 10 bases. CDR3 DNA: TGTGCCAGCAGCTTAGCCGGCGGAACTTACAATGAGCAGTTCTTC. Amino acid sequence: CASSLAGGTYNEQFF. Using reference TRBV7-2 and TRBJ2-1 for the parts outside the CDR3, the full variable domain is GAGVSQSPSNKVTEKGKDVELRCDPISGHTALYWYRQSLGQGLEFLIYFQGNSAPDKSGLPSDRFSAERTGGSVSTLTIQRTQQEDSAVYLCASSLAGGTYNEQFFGPGTRLTVL.

The gene calls are TRBV7-9 and TRBJ2-6; D is uncertain. Germline V gene sequence: CDR1 SEHNR, CDR2 FQNEAQ (reference sequence). The CDR3 consists of 16 residues. V was pared by 1 base and J by 0 bases, with 7 bases between. In nucleotides, the CDR3 is TGTGCCAGCAGCTTAGGAAGCCTCTCTGGGGCCAACGTCCTGACTTTC. This sequence encodes CASSLGSLSGANVLTF.

The V call is TRBV20-1, the J call TRBJ2-3, with 8 bases aligning to TRBD2. The CDR3 is made up of 15 amino acids. V lost 1 base and J lost 5; bases outside the gene matches: 8. Germline assignment: CDR1 DFQATT and CDR2 SNEGSKA (reference sequence). The CDR3, as DNA: TGCAGTGCTAGAGGGGCGGGAGGAAGGGGAGATACGCAGTATTTT. This encodes CSARGAGGRGDTQYF.

Many counts were recorded for this clonotype. This sequence joins TRBV7-7 and TRBJ2-2; no reliable D call. In germline, CDR1 is SSHAT, CDR2 FNYEAQ (reference sequence). Trimming cost V 2 bases and J 7 bases, with 5 bases left between them. CDR3 length: 12 amino acids. Here the CDR3 reads CASSLPGGELFF. CDR3 bases: TGTGCCAGCAGCTTACCAGGCGGGGAGCTGTTTTTT.

This clonotype has more than one count but fewer than ten. The rearrangement uses TRBV7-2 and TRBJ1-1; 10 bases are shared with TRBD1. CDR3 length: 13 residues. The germline V gene encodes CDR1 SGHTA and CDR2 FQGNSA. The V and J ends lost 6 bases and 8 bases, in that order; junction bases with no gene match: 6. CDR3 region: CASRQRQGAEAFF. DNA of the CDR3: TGTGCCAGCAGACAACGACAGGGGGCCGAAGCTTTCTTT.